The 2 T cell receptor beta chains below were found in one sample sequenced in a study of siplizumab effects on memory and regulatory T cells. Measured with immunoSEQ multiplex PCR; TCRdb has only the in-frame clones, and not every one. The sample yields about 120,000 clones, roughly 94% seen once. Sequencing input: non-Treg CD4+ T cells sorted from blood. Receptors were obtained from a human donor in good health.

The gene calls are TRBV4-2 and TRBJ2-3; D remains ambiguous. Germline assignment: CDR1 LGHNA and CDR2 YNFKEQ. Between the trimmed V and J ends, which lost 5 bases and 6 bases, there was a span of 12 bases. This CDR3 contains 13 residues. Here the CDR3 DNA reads TGTGCCAGCAGCTCGGGCCCTCGGGATACGCAGTATTTT. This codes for CASSSGPRDTQYF.

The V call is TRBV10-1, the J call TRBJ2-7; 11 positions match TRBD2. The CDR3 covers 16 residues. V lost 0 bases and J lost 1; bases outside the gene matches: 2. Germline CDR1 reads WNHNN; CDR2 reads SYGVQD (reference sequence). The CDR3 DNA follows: TGCGCCAGCAGTGAGTCGGGGACTAGCGGATCCTACGAGCAGTACTTC. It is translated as CASSESGTSGSYEQYF.